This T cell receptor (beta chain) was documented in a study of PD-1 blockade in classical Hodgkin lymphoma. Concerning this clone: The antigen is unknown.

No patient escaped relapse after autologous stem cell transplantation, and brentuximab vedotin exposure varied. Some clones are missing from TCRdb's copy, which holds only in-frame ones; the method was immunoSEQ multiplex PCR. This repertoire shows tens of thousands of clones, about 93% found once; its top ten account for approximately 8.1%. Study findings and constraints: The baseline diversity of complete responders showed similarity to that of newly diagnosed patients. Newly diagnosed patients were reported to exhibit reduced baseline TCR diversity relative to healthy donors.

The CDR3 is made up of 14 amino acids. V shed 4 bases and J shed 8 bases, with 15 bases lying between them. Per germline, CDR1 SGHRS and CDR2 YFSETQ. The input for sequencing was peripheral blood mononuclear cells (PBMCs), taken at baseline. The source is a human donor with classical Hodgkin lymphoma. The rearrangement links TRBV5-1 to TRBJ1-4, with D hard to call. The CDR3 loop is CASSTGGIEEKLFF. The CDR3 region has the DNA TGCGCCAGCAGCACCGGAGGGATTGAAGAAAAACTGTTTTTT.